These T cell receptor beta chains were read from a single sample in a study of regulatory T cells in long-lasting Graves disease. TCRdb re-analysed the multiplex PCR reads in MiXCR, keeping a single row per CDR3 protein. The table records fewer than 450,000 distinct CDR3 sequences, more than 20% of them present only once. The sequenced sample was peripheral blood mononuclear cells (PBMCs), obtained when the disease was refractory, from a patient treated with antithyroid drugs. Every receptor here comes from a female donor with Graves disease. Each CDR3 is given with its conserved first and last residue. A D gene is named only where the DNA matches it firmly. Part of the rows lack a size; the others show once, few, many or a class for expanded clones.

NA,TRBJ2-2,TRBV3-1,many,CASRLANGELFF,TGTGCCAGCAGACTAGCAAACGGGGAGCTGTTTTTT
TRBD1,TRBJ2-2,TRBV19,NA,CASTSDRGRTGELFF,TGTGCCAGTACCTCGGACAGGGGGCGAACCGGGGAGCTGTTTTTT
NA,TRBJ2-7,TRBV3-1,NA,CASSHGTGEQYF,TGTGCCAGCAGCCACGGGACTGGTGAGCAGTACTTC
NA,TRBJ1-2,TRBV7-2,NA,CASSESYGTPYGYTF,TGTGCCAGCAGCGAATCGTACGGGACACCCTATGGCTACACCTTC
TRBD2,TRBJ2-2,TRBV11-2,NA,CASSSRTSGSHTGELFF,TGTGCCAGCAGCTCCCGGACTAGCGGGTCTCACACCGGGGAGCTGTTTTTT
TRBD1,TRBJ1-1,TRBV12-3/TRBV12-4,many,CASSLFTGGAGEAFF,TGTGCCAGCAGTTTATTCACAGGGGGAGCGGGTGAAGCTTTCTTT
NA,TRBJ1-1,TRBV12-3/TRBV12-4,NA,CASSFFGQGGTEAFF,TGTGCCAGCAGTTTTTTTGGGCAGGGAGGGACTGAAGCTTTCTTT
NA,TRBJ2-7,TRBV29-1,many,CSVGQGIPYEQYF,TGCAGCGTTGGGCAGGGAATTCCCTACGAGCAGTACTTC
NA,TRBJ2-5,TRBV12-3/TRBV12-4,NA,CASSFLGEEETQYF,TGTGCCAGCAGTTTTTTAGGGGAGGAAGAGACCCAGTACTTC
NA,TRBJ1-1,TRBV6-5,NA,CASSYFGNTEASF,TGTGCCAGCAGTTACTTTGGGAACACTGAAGCTTCCTTT
NA,TRBJ2-4,TRBV28,many,CASSPRRGLAKNIQYF,TGTGCCAGCAGCCCAAGGCGGGGATTAGCCAAAAACATTCAGTACTTC
NA,TRBJ2-7,TRBV29-1,NA,CSVDRGYEQYF,TGCAGCGTTGATAGGGGGTACGAGCAGTACTTC
TRBD2,TRBJ2-1,TRBV28,NA,CASTIGTSGMGQFF,TGTGCCAGCACCATCGGGACTAGCGGGATGGGGCAGTTCTTC
NA,TRBJ2-3,TRBV24-1,NA,CATQGADTDTQYF,TGTGCCACCCAAGGGGCAGACACAGATACGCAGTATTTT
NA,TRBJ2-1,TRBV28,NA,CVSSRRAHNEQFF,TGTGTCAGCAGCCGGAGGGCTCACAATGAGCAGTTCTTC
NA,TRBJ1-2,TRBV20-1,NA,CSASLMGNYGYTF,TGCAGTGCTAGTCTTATGGGCAACTATGGCTACACCTTC
TRBD1,TRBJ2-7,TRBV27,many,CASSYRGYNEQYF,TGTGCCAGCAGTTACAGGGGGTATAACGAGCAGTACTTC
TRBD2,TRBJ2-1,TRBV28,NA,CASSSRLARVSNEQFF,TGTGCCAGCAGTTCAAGACTAGCTAGGGTTTCCAATGAGCAGTTCTTC
TRBD2,TRBJ2-1,TRBV7-2,NA,CASSSTSGTTNEQFF,TGTGCCAGCAGCTCGACTAGCGGGACGACTAATGAGCAGTTCTTC
TRBD1,TRBJ1-1,TRBV5-4,NA,CASSLEGGGTFF,TGTGCCAGCAGCTTGGAAGGGGGCGGGACTTTCTTT
NA,TRBJ1-2,TRBV6-5,many,CASSYQKGVYGYTF,TGTGCCAGCAGTTACCAGAAAGGGGTTTATGGCTACACCTTC
NA,TRBJ2-1,TRBV7-6,few,CASRKRVGDNEQFF,TGTGCCAGCAGGAAGCGCGTTGGGGACAATGAGCAGTTCTTC
NA,TRBJ1-1,TRBV19,NA,CATSSQGTLEAFF,TGTGCCACCAGTAGCCAGGGAACCCTTGAAGCTTTCTTT
NA,TRBJ2-5,TRBV5-1,once,CASSLAPTRGTQYF,TGCGCCAGCAGCTTGGCCCCGACAAGGGGGACCCAGTACTTC
NA,TRBJ1-1,TRBV29-1,once,CSVAERVNTEAFF,TGCAGCGTTGCTGAGCGGGTGAACACTGAAGCTTTCTTT
TRBD1,TRBJ1-1,TRBV30,NA,CAWTRDPGGTEAFF,TGTGCCTGGACGCGGGATCCAGGGGGCACTGAAGCTTTCTTT
NA,TRBJ1-1,TRBV29-1,few,CSVDGVRNTEAFF,TGCAGCGTTGATGGGGTACGGAACACTGAAGCTTTCTTT
NA,TRBJ2-4,TRBV28,many,CASTSSEIAKNIQYF,TGTGCCAGCACCTCGTCGGAAATAGCCAAAAACATTCAGTACTTC
TRBD1,TRBJ1-5,TRBV2,many,CASGVDRGFNQPQHF,TGTGCCAGCGGGGTCGACAGGGGTTTCAATCAGCCCCAGCATTTT
TRBD1,TRBJ1-1,TRBV12-3/TRBV12-4,many,CATSTGTVTEAFF,TGTGCCACCTCAACGGGGACAGTCACTGAAGCTTTCTTT
NA,TRBJ1-2,TRBV5-1,few,CASSPWGVGYTF,TGCGCCAGCAGCCCTTGGGGCGTGGGCTACACCTTC
TRBD1,TRBJ1-5,TRBV6-1,many,CATMDRANQPQHF,TGTGCCACCATGGACAGGGCTAATCAGCCCCAGCATTTT
NA,TRBJ1-1,TRBV14,NA,CASSQAGWMNTEAFF,TGTGCCAGCAGCCAAGCAGGGTGGATGAACACTGAAGCTTTCTTT
NA,TRBJ2-6,TRBV6-2/TRBV6-3,NA,CASSIAGANVLTF,TGTGCCAGCAGTATTGCTGGGGCCAACGTCCTGACTTTC